This entry lists 24 T cell receptor beta chains sequenced from one sample in a study of T cell repertoires in cytomegalovirus infection. One entry per CDR3 protein, called by TCRdb with MiXCR from the reads. The data show about 770,000 distinct CDR3 sequences, about 28% seen once. These receptors are not linked to any known antigen. The specimen was cultured CD8+ T cells from PBMCs, collected from culture after CMV antigen stimulation. The receptors stem from a human donor in good health (CMV status not recorded). Some clones in this sample may be carry-over from other donors' samples.

This clonotype was seen at least ten times. This chain joins TRBV4-2 and TRBJ1-2, with D tentatively TRBD1 (5 bases). CDR1 and CDR2 (germline): LGHNA, YNFKEQ. The ends were cut back, 0 bases at V and 2 bases at J, with 13 bases in the middle. This CDR3 contains 16 residues. The CDR3 bases are TGTGCCAGCAGCCAAGATCTCTGGGACTGGAACTATGGCTACACCTTC. This translates into CASSQDLWDWNYGYTF.

The table lists this clonotype with a few counts. The chain has TRBV6-1 and TRBJ1-2, with D possibly TRBD1 on 6 matching bases. V lost 6 bases and J lost 4, with 12 bases in between. The length of the CDR3 is 13 residues. Germline values: CDR1 MNHNS, CDR2 SASEGT. CDR3 residues: CASRDSNSYGYTF. Written as DNA, the CDR3 is TGTGCCAGCAGGGACAGTAATAGCTATGGCTACACCTTC.

This clonotype was seen a handful of times. The chain uses TRBV6-1 and TRBJ2-4; 8 nucleotides line up with TRBD2. CDR1 is MNHNS and CDR2 is SASEGT in the germline V gene. The ends lost 6 bases at V and 9 bases at J; junction bases unmatched: 10. The CDR3 is 14 amino acids. The CDR3: CASSSSGPTGIQYF. The CDR3 coding sequence is TGTGCCAGCAGCTCTAGCGGGCCCACGGGCATTCAGTACTTC.

This clonotype was counted between two and nine times. The rearrangement uses TRBV5-6 and TRBJ2-7; D may be TRBD1 or TRBD2 (6 bases each). V lost 4 bases to trimming and J lost 3 bases, with 14 bases between them. This CDR3 is 14 amino acids long. Per the germline V gene, CDR1 is SGHDT and CDR2 is YYEEEE. CDR3 protein: CASSGRTVYYEQYF. In DNA, the CDR3 is TGTGCCAGCAGCGGGAGGACAGTCTACTACGAGCAGTACTTC.

This chain links TRBV6-4 with TRBJ1-1, with D hard to call. The V end was cut by 3 bases, the J end by 0 bases, with 5 bases between. This CDR3 contains 13 residues. CDR1 MRHNA and CDR2 SNTAGT come from the germline V gene. The CDR3 DNA reads TGTGCCAGCAGTGAGAAGATGAACACTGAAGCTTTCTTT. Translated: CASSEKMNTEAFF.

V usage is TRBV12-3 or TRBV12-4 and J usage is TRBJ2-5; D not resolved. V lost 5 bases, J lost 2 bases, and 9 bases lay in between. The CDR3 is made up of 13 amino acids. CDR3 coding DNA: TGTGCCAGCAGTCCCCCTCATCAAGAGACCCAGTACTTC. This codes for CASSPPHQETQYF.

This chain connects TRBV7-6 to TRBJ2-7; D call uncertain. V dropped 4 bases and J dropped 4 bases, with 11 bases sitting between them. The germline V gene encodes CDR1 SGHVS and CDR2 FNYEAQ. The CDR3 covers 13 residues. The CDR3 region is CASSSVDSYEQYF. The CDR3 nucleotides read TGTGCCAGCAGCTCAGTCGACTCGTACGAGCAGTACTTC.

The chain is built from TRBV20-1 and TRBJ1-4, with TRBD1 identical over 7 bases. Germline loops: CDR1 DFQATT, CDR2 SNEGSKA (reference sequence). The CDR3 extends over 13 amino acids. V trimming: 3 bases; J trimming: 8 bases; junction bases outside the gene matches: 6. The CDR3 DNA reads as TGCAGTGCTAGGGACAGGTTGGGGGAAAAACTGTTTTTT. Translation: CSARDRLGEKLFF.

Many counts were recorded for this clonotype. J is TRBJ2-3 and V is TRBV7-2; D not resolved. CDR3 length equals 15 residues. The germline gives CDR1 SGHTA, CDR2 FQGNSA. Trimming shortened V by 1 base and J by 2 bases, and 10 bases separated the two germline ends. Here the CDR3 reads CASSLGLRITDTQYF. The DNA of the CDR3 is TGTGCCAGCAGCTTAGGATTGCGGATCACAGATACGCAGTATTTT.

In this sample, this clonotype turned up many times. The rearrangement links TRBV7-6 to TRBJ1-1; D is undetermined. The ends were cut back, 1 base at V and 7 bases at J, with 10 bases in the middle. CDR3 length equals 13 residues. Germline assignment: CDR1 SGHVS and CDR2 FNYEAQ. CDR3 bases: TGTGCCAGCAGCTTAGGAACAGCGCTTGAAGCTTTCTTT. Translating it yields CASSLGTALEAFF.

Only a few counts were recorded for this clonotype. The chain carries TRBV13 and TRBJ1-2, with 7 nucleotides matching TRBD1. V dropped 5 bases and J dropped 4; count of bases not matched to a gene: 10. Germline loops: CDR1 PRHDT, CDR2 FYEKMQ (reference sequence). The CDR3 is 15 residues long. CDR3 in amino acids: CASSHDRQGGYGYTF. CDR3 sequence (DNA): TGTGCCAGCAGCCATGACCGACAGGGAGGCTATGGCTACACCTTC.

This clonotype was detected many times. The rearrangement joins TRBV7-9 to TRBJ1-6, with TRBD1 matching 8 bases. Trimming cost V 3 bases and J 0 bases; bases outside gene matches: 4. Germline CDR1 and CDR2: SEHNR and FQNEAQ (reference sequence). The CDR3 spans 17 residues. The CDR3 DNA is TGTGCCAGCAGCTTCTGGACAGGGAGCTCCTATAATTCACCCCTCCACTTT. Amino acids: CASSFWTGSSYNSPLHF.

There are a few counts of this clonotype. The chain employs TRBV19 and TRBJ1-4; a possible D gene is TRBD1 (5 bases). CDR3 size: 22 residues. Germline lookup yields CDR1 LNHDA and CDR2 SQIVND (reference sequence). Trimming shortened V by 4 bases and J by 0 bases, and 30 bases separated the two germline ends. CDR3 in amino acids: CASSTRLPFKPRGAATNEKLFF. The CDR3 nucleotides read TGTGCCAGTAGTACCCGTCTACCGTTTAAACCTCGGGGCGCAGCAACTAATGAAAAACTGTTTTTT.

This clonotype showed up many times. This rearrangement joins TRBV7-9 to TRBJ1-6; 10 bases match TRBD1. V shed 5 bases, J shed 7 bases, and the junction held 5 bases outside the gene matches. The CDR3 loop spans 15 amino acids. Per the germline V gene, CDR1 is SEHNR and CDR2 is FQNEAQ (reference sequence). CDR3 DNA sequence: TGTGCCAGCAGCCCAGGGACAGGGGAAAATTCACCCCTCCACTTT. It encodes CASSPGTGENSPLHF.

The chain employs TRBV6-8 and TRBJ2-1; D not certain. The CDR3 runs to 13 residues. In germline, CDR1 is MNHGY, CDR2 SAAAGT. V was cut by 0 bases and J by 8 bases, with 8 bases left in between. CDR3 nucleotide sequence: TGTGCCAGCAGTTACTCGCTGGGCCATGAGCAGTTCTTC. It specifies CASSYSLGHEQFF.

V gene TRBV12-3 or TRBV12-4 combines with J gene TRBJ2-1; 8 bases are a match to TRBD1. The CDR3 contains 15 residues. Trimming removed 7 bases from V and 5 bases from J; junction bases left unmatched: 10. CDR3 residues: CASTSGGQADNEQFF. The DNA of the CDR3 is TGTGCCAGCACCTCAGGGGGCCAAGCTGACAATGAGCAGTTCTTC.

This chain uses TRBV12-3 or TRBV12-4 with TRBJ2-5; D is perhaps TRBD1 or TRBD2 (6 bases each). The CDR3 runs to 16 residues. Trimming removed 5 bases from V and 5 bases from J, with 21 bases in between. In DNA form, the CDR3 reads TGTGCCAGCAGTGATAAGTTAGTGGGGGGCTGGGAGACCCAGTACTTC. This translates into CASSDKLVGGWETQYF.

A single count supports this clonotype. In DNA, the CDR3 is TGTGCCAGCAGTTACGGGGAGGCTGGAAACACCATATATTTT. It is translated as CASSYGEAGNTIYF. This sequence joins TRBV6-5 and TRBJ1-3, with D uncertain. Germline-derived CDR1 and CDR2 are MNHEY and SVGAGI. V gave up 2 bases and J gave up 2 bases, with 7 bases separating them. This CDR3 has 14 residues.

This chain joins TRBV19 and TRBJ1-5; 9 nucleotides align to TRBD1. Germline CDR1 and CDR2: LNHDA and SQIVND (reference sequence). The CDR3 loop spans 15 amino acids. The ends lost 5 bases at V and 4 bases at J; junction bases unmatched: 6. Written as DNA, the CDR3 is TGTGCCAGTAGTCCCCGGACAGGGGAGAATCAGCCCCAGCATTTT. This gives the protein CASSPRTGENQPQHF.

V and J are TRBV6-1 and TRBJ1-2, with a possible D match to TRBD1 (5 bases). Germline values: CDR1 MNHNS, CDR2 SASEGT. V lost 2 bases and J lost 6, with 13 bases in between. CDR3 length: 14 amino acids. The CDR3 is CASSEPGLRDGYTF. CDR3 nucleotides: TGTGCCAGCAGTGAACCGGGACTGCGGGATGGCTACACCTTC.

The chain joins TRBV6-6 to TRBJ2-1, with a tentative D call TRBD2 (6 bases). CDR1 and CDR2 (germline): MNHNY, SVGAGI (reference sequence). The CDR3 is made up of 15 amino acids. With 6 bases removed from V and 5 bases from J, the gap between germline ends came to 17 bases. The CDR3 DNA is TGTGCCAGCAGCGTCGGAGGGCCGCCTCACAATGAGCAGTTCTTC. Encoded protein: CASSVGGPPHNEQFF.

The chain joins TRBV5-6 to TRBJ2-5; tentatively, D is TRBD2 (5 bases). This CDR3 contains 16 residues. The V gene's germline CDR1 is SGHDT and CDR2 YYEEEE. V was pared by 0 bases and J by 4 bases, with 16 bases between. CDR3 coding DNA: TGTGCCAGCAGCTTGGTAGGGAGACCCTCCCGAGAGACCCAGTACTTC. Translated: CASSLVGRPSRETQYF.

Points on this clonotype: The germline gene is not matched at one end of the junction; a read error may be the cause. The genes are TRBV6-8 and TRBJ1-4, with D unclear. The CDR3 has 12 residues. Germline V gene lookup returns CDR1 MNHGY and CDR2 SAAAGT. The CDR3 sequence is CASSSLNEKLIF. For the CDR3, the DNA is TGTGCCAGCAGTTCTCTTAATGAAAAACTGATTTTT.

This clonotype has a handful of counts. The J gene is TRBJ1-2, the V gene TRBV5-4; the D is unclear. CDR3 length: 12 amino acids. V was clipped by 3 bases and J by 8 bases, with 11 bases between them. Germline V gene lookup returns CDR1 SGHNT and CDR2 YYREEE (reference sequence). The CDR3 spells CASSSGVLGYTF. The CDR3 DNA reads as TGTGCCAGCAGCTCCGGTGTTCTCGGCTACACCTTC.